Below, 13 T cell receptor beta chains from the same sample are listed, as sequenced in a study of beta chain features in type 1 diabetes listed by TCRdb under 2018. Their recognized antigens are unknown. Libraries came from the immunoSEQ multiplex PCR assay. The High Capacity cDNA Reverse Transcription Kit was used to reverse transcribe all of the isolated RNA, meaning that expressed TCRB transcripts were what got sequenced. TCRdb provides this immuneACCESS table in a form limited to in-frame rearrangements. Some clones are lacking; in checked studies, under half of them reflect an unresolved V gene, and why the rest are absent is not known. The sample table records roughly 280,000 clones; around 24% of these occur just once. Jointly, the top ten make up roughly 0.011% of the sample. Overall study outcomes, separate from this receptor: In all four CD4+ subsets, TCRB CDR3 length was moderately but significantly shorter in type 1 diabetes patients.

The source material was naive CD4+ T cells from blood. The cell subset or site tag for this specimen amounts to: true naive CD4+ T cells. All receptors derive from a woman aged 25-40 years with type 1 diabetes.

J is TRBJ2-7 and V is TRBV7-9, with TRBD2 matching over 7 bases. CDR3 length: 12 residues. CDR1 and CDR2 (germline): SEHNR, FQNEAQ (reference sequence). With V trimmed by 3 bases and J by 7 bases, 3 bases remained unmatched. CDR3 in amino acids: CASSLTAGEQYF. The DNA for the CDR3 is TGTGCCAGCAGCTTGACAGCGGGGGAGCAGTACTTC.

Only a few counts were recorded for this clone. V usage is TRBV7-9 and J usage is TRBJ2-7; 7 bases match TRBD1. The CDR3 totals 16 residues. Trimming took 5 bases from V and 0 from J; bases not matched to a gene: 10. The germline V gene has CDR1 SEHNR and CDR2 FQNEAQ (reference sequence). CDR3 DNA sequence: TGTGCCAGCAGCCCGTCTGACGGACAGGCCTCCTACGAGCAGTACTTC. Amino acid sequence: CASSPSDGQASYEQYF.

The chain combines TRBV18 with TRBJ1-1, with 7 positions matching TRBD1. The ends lost 6 bases at V and 2 bases at J; junction bases unmatched: 15. The CDR3 totals 17 residues. Germline CDR1 is KGHSH and CDR2 is LQKENI. Here the CDR3 DNA reads TGTGCCAGCTCCCTGAACGCCAGGGGGAATGGCAACACTGAAGCTTTCTTT. It is translated as CASSLNARGNGNTEAFF.

The V gene is TRBV4-1, the J gene TRBJ2-2; TRBD1 is a possible D gene (6 bases). In germline, CDR1 is MGHRA, CDR2 YSYEKL. CDR3 length: 16 amino acids. V lost 4 bases to trimming and J lost 0 bases, with 12 bases between them. Here the CDR3 reads CASSRQGQANTGELFF. The DNA of the CDR3 is TGCGCCAGCAGCCGCCAGGGGCAGGCGAACACCGGGGAGCTGTTTTTT.

The chain combines TRBV4-1 with TRBJ1-5; the D gene is possibly TRBD1 (5 bases). The V gene lost 1 base and the J gene lost 2 bases, with 21 bases spanning the gap. Germline CDR1 MGHRA, CDR2 YSYEKL. The CDR3 is 19 amino acids. This CDR3 reads CASSQGSGLALAGNQPQHF. The CDR3 nucleotides are TGCGCCAGCAGCCAAGGATCAGGGCTTGCCCTCGCTGGCAATCAGCCCCAGCATTTT.

The chain combines TRBV5-1 with TRBJ2-3; 7 bases map to TRBD2. J lost 4 bases, V lost 1 base, and 9 bases had no gene match. CDR1 SGHRS and CDR2 YFSETQ come from the germline V gene. The CDR3 is 16 residues long. The CDR3 sequence is CASSLYGGSSPDTQYF. The CDR3 DNA follows: TGCGCCAGCAGCTTGTATGGCGGGAGTAGCCCAGATACGCAGTATTTT.

Here the CDR3 DNA reads TGTGCCATCAGTCCTAGCGGGATTCGTAATGAGCAGTTCTTC. Amino acid sequence: CAISPSGIRNEQFF. This sequence joins TRBV10-3 and TRBJ2-1, with 9 nucleotides matching TRBD2. This CDR3 region has 14 residues. V lost 5 bases and J lost 7; bases outside the gene matches: 6. Germline CDR1 reads ENHRY; CDR2 reads SYGVKD.

This clone occurred a few times. This sequence joins TRBV18 and TRBJ2-1; possibly TRBD2 for D (6 bases). The germline gives CDR1 KGHSH, CDR2 LQKENI. This CDR3 region has 17 residues. The V and J ends lost 0 bases and 4 bases respectively, with 16 bases between them. The CDR3 loop reads CASSPPGSGGMYNEQFF. In DNA, the CDR3 is TGTGCCAGCTCACCACCCGGGAGCGGCGGGATGTACAATGAGCAGTTCTTC.

This clone has only a few counts. J is TRBJ2-5 and V is TRBV5-1; no definite D call. Trimming shortened V by 4 bases and J by 0 bases, and 7 bases separated the two germline ends. CDR3 length equals 13 residues. Germline values: CDR1 SGHRS, CDR2 YFSETQ. The CDR3 nucleotides read TGCGCCAGCAGCCCTATGTACCAAGAGACCCAGTACTTC. This codes for CASSPMYQETQYF.

CDR3 DNA: TGTGCCAGCTCACAGGGACACGCGAACACCGGGGAGCTGTTTTTT. Protein: CASSQGHANTGELFF. This rearrangement joins TRBV18 to TRBJ2-2; possible D gene TRBD1, 6 bases. CDR1 is KGHSH and CDR2 is LQKENI in the germline V gene. Deletions cut 4 bases from V and 0 bases from J, with 9 bases between. This CDR3 has 15 amino acids.

This clone was recorded a few times. The chain is built from TRBV7-9 and TRBJ2-4; D is ambiguous. There are 16 residues in the CDR3. Germline V lookup: CDR1 SEHNR, CDR2 FQNEAQ (reference sequence). V gave up 2 bases and J gave up 3 bases, with 14 bases separating them. In DNA, the CDR3 is TGTGCCAGCAGCTTAACAGTCGTTCTCGGCAAAAACATTCAGTACTTC. This gives the protein CASSLTVVLGKNIQYF.

DNA for the CDR3: TGTGCCATCAGTGGAAGGGGAAGGGGAGGTGAGCAGTTCTTC. This gives the protein CAISGRGRGGEQFF. The V call is TRBV10-3, the J call TRBJ2-1, with a tentative D call TRBD2 (6 bases). Germline V gene sequence: CDR1 ENHRY, CDR2 SYGVKD. Trimming took 4 bases from V and 9 from J, leaving 16 bases between them. CDR3 length: 14 residues.

This chain joins TRBV7-9 and TRBJ2-1; tentatively, D is TRBD2 (6 bases). V lost 4 bases to trimming and J lost 8 bases, with 15 bases between them. The CDR3 runs 14 residues. Germline loops: CDR1 SEHNR, CDR2 FQNEAQ (reference sequence). DNA of the CDR3: TGTGCCAGCAGCTGGGGGGACCAACGGGATGAGCAGTTCTTC. Its translation is CASSWGDQRDEQFF.